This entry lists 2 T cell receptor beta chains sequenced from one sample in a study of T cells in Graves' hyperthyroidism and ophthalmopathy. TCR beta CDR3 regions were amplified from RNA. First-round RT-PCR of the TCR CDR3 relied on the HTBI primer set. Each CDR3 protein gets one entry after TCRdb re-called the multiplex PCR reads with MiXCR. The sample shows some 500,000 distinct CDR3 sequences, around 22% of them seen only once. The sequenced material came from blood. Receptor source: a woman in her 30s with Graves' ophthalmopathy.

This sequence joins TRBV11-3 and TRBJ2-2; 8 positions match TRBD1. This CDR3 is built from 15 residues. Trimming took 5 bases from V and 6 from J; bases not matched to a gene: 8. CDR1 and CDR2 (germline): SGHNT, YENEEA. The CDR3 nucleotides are TGTGCCAGCAGCCCATACAGGGGGGACGCCGGGGAGCTGTTTTTT. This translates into CASSPYRGDAGELFF.

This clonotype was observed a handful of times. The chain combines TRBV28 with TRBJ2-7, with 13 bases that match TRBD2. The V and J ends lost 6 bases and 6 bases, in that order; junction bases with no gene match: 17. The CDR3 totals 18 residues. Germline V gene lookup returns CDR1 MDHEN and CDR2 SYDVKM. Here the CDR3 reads CASSLWTSGRISRSEQYF. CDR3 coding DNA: TGTGCCAGCAGCCTATGGACTAGCGGGAGAATCTCACGATCCGAGCAGTACTTC.